This TCR beta chain stems from a study of OX40 agonist ivuxolimab in advanced cancers. Study at large: Earlier anti-PD-1, anti-PD-L1 or anti-CTLA-4 therapy was permitted; 35% to 50% had received some. Study-wide results and limits: Part of the nonresponder group also had normalized T-cell clonal expansion that was low.

The repertoire was sequenced with immunoSEQ multiplex PCR; TCRdb's copy has only in-frame clones and lacks some. The table includes roughly 45,000 clones, around 90% detected once. A history of autoimmune disease or systemic immunosuppression excluded patients. In regard to this clone: The antigen is not known. The same CDR3 is also encoded by other DNA sequences in this sample.

The V gene lost 6 bases and the J gene lost 8 bases, with 17 bases spanning the gap. This CDR3 is 14 amino acids long. Germline loops: CDR1 MDHEN, CDR2 SYDVKM. V gene TRBV28 combines with J gene TRBJ2-4; D not resolved. This receptor was obtained from an adult with an advanced solid tumor such as melanoma, head and neck, liver or kidney cancer. This specimen was CD4+ or CD8+ T cells sorted from blood, taken in a trial of the OX40 agonist ivuxolimab. CDR3 region: CASRTPGPLDIQYF. The DNA for the CDR3 is TGTGCCAGCAGGACCCCCGGGCCTCTTGACATTCAGTACTTC.